This TCR beta chain was recovered during a study of T cell responses to AZD1222 COVID-19 vaccine. Profiling relied on immunoSEQ multiplex PCR, and the TCRdb table lists in-frame clones only, not all of them. The sample lists roughly 100,000 clones; roughly 87% were seen once. Germline values: CDR1 MDHEN, CDR2 SYDVKM. The ends were cut back, 5 bases at V and 0 bases at J, with 10 bases in the middle. This CDR3 has 14 amino acids. The TCR sequence derives from an adult in good health. The specimen comprised peripheral blood, sampled on day 0 of AZD1222 vaccination. The chain couples TRBV28 to TRBJ1-1; D is uncertain. The CDR3 spells CASSIGVMNTEAFF. Written as DNA, the CDR3 is TGTGCCAGCAGTATCGGGGTCATGAACACTGAAGCTTTCTTT.